A selection of T cell receptor beta chains follows, all from one sample in a study of blood T cell repertoires in COVID-19. Generated by immunoSEQ multiplex PCR, the TCRdb table keeps only in-frame clones and is missing some. The sample lists roughly 150,000 clones; more than 75% were seen once. Sequencing used peripheral blood. These receptors originate from an elderly woman with COVID-19, enrolled during active disease. CDR3s include the opening cysteine and the closing phenylalanine or tryptophan. D genes are given only for firm matches. Clone sizes are given selectively: once, few, many, or a class where the clone is expanded.

TRBJ1-2 NA NA TRBV9 CASSAWGDYGYTF TGTGCCAGCAGCGCCTGGGGCGACTATGGCTACACCTTC
TRBJ2-2 once TRBD1 TRBV28 CASKTGARYSGELFF TGTGCCAGCAAGACAGGGGCACGGTATTCCGGGGAGCTGTTTTTT
TRBJ2-4 NA NA TRBV18 CASSPLGETKNIQYF TGTGCCAGCTCACCGCTAGGTGAAACCAAAAACATTCAGTACTTC
TRBJ1-5 NA TRBD1 TRBV3-1/TRBV3-2 CASSHGQGNQPQHF TGTGCCAGCAGCCACGGACAGGGTAATCAGCCCCAGCATTTT
TRBJ2-1 NA NA TRBV21-1 CASSSGISYNEQFF TGTGCCAGCAGCTCCGGGATTTCCTACAATGAGCAGTTCTTC
TRBJ1-1 few NA TRBV18 CASSPSSVNTEAFF TGTGCCAGCTCACCAAGTTCAGTGAACACTGAAGCTTTCTTT
TRBJ1-5 NA NA TRBV19 CASGGSNQPQHF TGTGCCAGTGGGGGCAGCAATCAGCCCCAGCATTTT
TRBJ2-1 NA NA TRBV11-1 CASSSRGFSSYNEQFF TGTGCCAGCAGCTCGCGGGGCTTCAGCTCCTACAATGAGCAGTTCTTC
TRBJ2-5 NA NA TRBV9 CASSARGGQETQYF TGTGCCAGCAGCGCCAGGGGAGGGCAAGAGACCCAGTACTTC
TRBJ2-7 NA TRBD2 TRBV14 CASSPQGGSSYEQYF TGTGCCAGCAGCCCACAAGGCGGGAGCTCCTACGAGCAGTACTTC
TRBJ2-5 NA TRBD2 TRBV7-2 CASSFFLAGAGETQYF TGTGCCAGCAGCTTCTTCCTAGCGGGAGCCGGAGAGACCCAGTACTTC
TRBJ1-1 NA TRBD1 TRBV28 CASSDGQGWGTEAFF TGTGCCAGCAGCGATGGACAGGGGTGGGGCACTGAAGCTTTCTTT
TRBJ1-6 NA NA TRBV11-2 CASSLGTVNSPLHF TGTGCCAGCAGCTTAGGGACAGTGAATTCACCCCTCCACTTT
TRBJ1-4 NA NA TRBV6-5 CARQGVSEKLFF TGTGCCAGACAGGGTGTTAGTGAAAAACTGTTTTTT
TRBJ2-2 NA NA TRBV11-2 CASSLTEVGNTGELFF TGTGCCAGCAGCTTGACCGAGGTCGGAAACACCGGGGAGCTGTTTTTT
TRBJ2-7 NA NA TRBV19 CASSIAAGLEEQYF TGTGCCAGTAGTATAGCCGCAGGGCTGGAAGAGCAGTACTTC
TRBJ1-1 NA NA TRBV6-5 CASSYRGLRNTEAFF TGTGCCAGCAGTTATAGGGGGTTACGGAACACTGAAGCTTTCTTT
TRBJ2-7 NA TRBD2 TRBV7-8 CASSRGLAGGVNYEQYF TGTGCCAGCAGCAGGGGACTAGCGGGAGGGGTAAACTACGAGCAGTACTTC
TRBJ2-1 NA TRBD2 TRBV28 CASSPRGAGLYNEQFF TGTGCCAGCAGTCCCCGGGGAGCGGGGCTCTACAATGAGCAGTTCTTC
TRBJ1-2 NA NA TRBV2 CASSESVYGYTF TGTGCCAGCAGTGAATCAGTGTATGGCTACACCTTC
TRBJ2-6 NA TRBD1 TRBV7-9 CASSLAQGTGGAGANVLTF TGTGCCAGCAGCTTAGCGCAGGGGACAGGGGGCGCCGGGGCCAACGTCCTGACTTTC
TRBJ2-1 NA TRBD2 TRBV4-2 CASSQAGGLAGVNEQFF TGTGCCAGCAGCCAAGCGGGCGGACTAGCGGGAGTAAATGAGCAGTTCTTC
TRBJ1-2 once NA TRBV7-2 CASSTYGDYGYTF TGTGCCAGCTCAACTTACGGTGACTATGGCTACACCTTC
TRBJ2-1 NA NA TRBV5-1 CASSSGDQGIYNEQFF TGCGCCAGCAGCAGTGGGGACCAGGGGATCTACAATGAGCAGTTCTTC
TRBJ1-1 NA NA TRBV6-5 CASSITENTEAFF TGTGCCAGCAGCATAACAGAGAACACTGAAGCTTTCTTT
TRBJ2-5 few NA TRBV19 CASSIDLARETQYF TGTGCCAGTAGTATAGACCTAGCTAGGGAGACCCAGTACTTC
TRBJ1-3 NA TRBD1 TRBV19 CASSSQSTGDRSGNTIYF TGTGCCAGTAGTTCTCAATCGACAGGGGATCGCTCTGGAAACACCATATATTTT
TRBJ2-7 NA TRBD1 TRBV28 CASSLTGTRTYEQYF TGTGCCAGCAGTTTGACAGGGACCCGGACCTACGAGCAGTACTTC
TRBJ2-1 few NA TRBV18 CASSPFAGMMNNEQFF TGTGCCAGCTCACCATTTGCGGGGATGATGAACAATGAGCAGTTCTTC
TRBJ1-1 NA TRBD1 TRBV28 CASRTRQGYNTEAFF TGTGCCAGCAGGACCCGACAGGGTTATAACACTGAAGCTTTCTTT
TRBJ1-5 NA TRBD1 TRBV3-1/TRBV3-2 CASSYGQGRQPQHF TGTGCCAGCAGTTACGGACAGGGTCGACAGCCCCAGCATTTT
TRBJ1-3 once NA TRBV29-1 CSVGGQGGTGNTIYF TGCAGCGTTGGCGGGCAAGGCGGTACTGGAAACACCATATATTTT
TRBJ2-7 NA NA TRBV4-3 CASENSYEQYF TGCGCCAGCGAGAACTCCTACGAGCAGTACTTC
TRBJ2-7 NA NA TRBV28 CASKLGGSYEQYF TGTGCCAGCAAGTTAGGGGGATCCTACGAGCAGTACTTC
TRBJ1-2 NA NA TRBV7-9 CASSLSGDRYTF TGTGCCAGCAGCTTATCCGGGGATCGCTACACCTTC
TRBJ2-2 once TRBD2 TRBV10-3 CAISELASGSGGELFF TGTGCCATCAGTGAACTCGCTAGCGGGAGTGGGGGGGAGCTGTTTTTT
TRBJ2-1 NA TRBD2 TRBV2 CASRRLAGRRGEQFF TGTGCCAGCAGACGACTAGCGGGACGCCGTGGGGAGCAGTTCTTC